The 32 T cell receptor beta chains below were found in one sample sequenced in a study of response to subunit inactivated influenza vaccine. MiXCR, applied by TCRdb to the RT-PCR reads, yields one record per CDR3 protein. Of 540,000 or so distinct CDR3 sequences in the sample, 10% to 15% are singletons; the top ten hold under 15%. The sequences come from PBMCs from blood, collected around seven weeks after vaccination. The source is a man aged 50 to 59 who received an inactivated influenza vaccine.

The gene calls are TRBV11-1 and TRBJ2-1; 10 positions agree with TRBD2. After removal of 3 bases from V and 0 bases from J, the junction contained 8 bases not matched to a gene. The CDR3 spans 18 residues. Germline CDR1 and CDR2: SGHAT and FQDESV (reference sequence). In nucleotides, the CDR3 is TGTGCCAGCAGCTTTAGGGCTAGCGGGGGATACTCCTACAATGAGCAGTTCTTC. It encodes CASSFRASGGYSYNEQFF.

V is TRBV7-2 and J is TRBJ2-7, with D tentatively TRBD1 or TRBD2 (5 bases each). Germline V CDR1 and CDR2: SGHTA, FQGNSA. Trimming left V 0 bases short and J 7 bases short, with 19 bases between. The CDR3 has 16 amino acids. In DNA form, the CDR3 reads TGTGCCAGCAGCTTAGCCTCTGGGACGCCTCCTCGGGAGCAGTACTTC. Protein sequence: CASSLASGTPPREQYF.

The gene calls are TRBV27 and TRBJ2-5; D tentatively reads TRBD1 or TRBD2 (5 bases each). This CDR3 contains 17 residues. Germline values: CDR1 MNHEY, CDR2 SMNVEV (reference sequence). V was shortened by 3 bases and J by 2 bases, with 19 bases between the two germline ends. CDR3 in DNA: TGTGCCAGCAGTTTCCTCTCACCGGGACGGCGACAAGAGACCCAGTACTTC. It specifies CASSFLSPGRRQETQYF.

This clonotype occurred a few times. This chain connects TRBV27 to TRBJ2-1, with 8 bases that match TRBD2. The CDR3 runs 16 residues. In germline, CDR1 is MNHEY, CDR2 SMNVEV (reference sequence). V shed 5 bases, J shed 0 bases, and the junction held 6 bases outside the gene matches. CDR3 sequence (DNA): TGTGCCAGCAGTACGACTAGCGTGAGCTCCTACAATGAGCAGTTCTTC. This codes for CASSTTSVSSYNEQFF.

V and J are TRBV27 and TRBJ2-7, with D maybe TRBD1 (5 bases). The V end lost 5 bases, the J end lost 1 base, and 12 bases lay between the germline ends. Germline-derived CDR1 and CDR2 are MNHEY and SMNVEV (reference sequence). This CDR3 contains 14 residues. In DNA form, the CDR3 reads TGTGCCAGCAGTACCTGGACACGTTCCTACGAGCAGTACTTC. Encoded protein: CASSTWTRSYEQYF.

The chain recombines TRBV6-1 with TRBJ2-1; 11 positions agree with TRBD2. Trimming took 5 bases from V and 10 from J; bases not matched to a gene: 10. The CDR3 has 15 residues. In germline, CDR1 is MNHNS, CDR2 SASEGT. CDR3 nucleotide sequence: TGTGCCAGCAGTCTTAGTTCTAGCGGGGGGAAAGAGCAGTTCTTC. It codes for CASSLSSSGGKEQFF.

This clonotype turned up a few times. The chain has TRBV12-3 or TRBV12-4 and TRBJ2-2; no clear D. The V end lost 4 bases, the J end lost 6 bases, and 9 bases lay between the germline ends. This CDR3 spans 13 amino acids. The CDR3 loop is CASSSLVSGELFF. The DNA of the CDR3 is TGTGCCAGCAGTTCCCTAGTCTCCGGGGAGCTGTTTTTT.

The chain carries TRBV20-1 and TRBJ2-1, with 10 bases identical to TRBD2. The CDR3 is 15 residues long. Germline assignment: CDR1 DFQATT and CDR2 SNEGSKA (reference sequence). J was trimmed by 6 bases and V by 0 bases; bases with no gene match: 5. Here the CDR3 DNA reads TGCAGTGCTAGAGATGAACTAGCGGGATTCAATGAGCAGTTCTTC. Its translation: CSARDELAGFNEQFF.

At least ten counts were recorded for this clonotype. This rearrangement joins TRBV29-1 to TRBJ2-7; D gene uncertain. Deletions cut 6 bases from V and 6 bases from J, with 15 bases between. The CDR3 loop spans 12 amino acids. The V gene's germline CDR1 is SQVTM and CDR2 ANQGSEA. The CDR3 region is CSVYISLGEQYF. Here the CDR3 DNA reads TGCAGCGTGTACATATCTTTGGGCGAGCAGTACTTC.

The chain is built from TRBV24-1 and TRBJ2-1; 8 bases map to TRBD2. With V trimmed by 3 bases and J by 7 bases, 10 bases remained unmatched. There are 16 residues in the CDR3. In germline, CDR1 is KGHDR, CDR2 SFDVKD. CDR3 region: CATSDPSGGGLNEQFF. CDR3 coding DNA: TGTGCCACCAGTGATCCAAGCGGGGGTGGCCTGAATGAGCAGTTCTTC.

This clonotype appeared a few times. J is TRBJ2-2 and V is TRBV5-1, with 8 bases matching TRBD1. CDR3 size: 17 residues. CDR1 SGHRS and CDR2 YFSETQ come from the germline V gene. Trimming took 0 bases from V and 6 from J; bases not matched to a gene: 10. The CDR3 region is CASSLEGRTGKAGELFF. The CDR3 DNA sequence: TGCGCCAGCAGCTTGGAAGGGAGGACAGGGAAGGCCGGGGAGCTGTTTTTT.

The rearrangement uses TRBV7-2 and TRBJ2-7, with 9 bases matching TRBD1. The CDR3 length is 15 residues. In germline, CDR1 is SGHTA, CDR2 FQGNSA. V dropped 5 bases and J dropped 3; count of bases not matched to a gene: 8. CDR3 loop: CASSPTGTGYYEQYF. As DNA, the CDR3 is TGTGCCAGCAGCCCAACCGGGACAGGGTACTACGAGCAGTACTTC.

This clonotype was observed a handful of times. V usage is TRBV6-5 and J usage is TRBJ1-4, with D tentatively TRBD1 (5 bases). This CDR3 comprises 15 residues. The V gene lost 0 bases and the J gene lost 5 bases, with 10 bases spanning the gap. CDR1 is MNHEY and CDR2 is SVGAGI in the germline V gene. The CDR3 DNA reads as TGTGCCAGCAGTTACTCGTGGGAGGGGAATGAAAAACTGTTTTTT. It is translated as CASSYSWEGNEKLFF.

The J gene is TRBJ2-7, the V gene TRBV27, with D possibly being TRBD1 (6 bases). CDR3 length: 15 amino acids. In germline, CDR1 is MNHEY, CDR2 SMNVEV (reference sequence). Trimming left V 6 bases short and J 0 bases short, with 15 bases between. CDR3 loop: CASRRGQRSSYEQYF. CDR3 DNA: TGTGCCAGCAGAAGGGGACAAAGGAGCTCCTACGAGCAGTACTTC.

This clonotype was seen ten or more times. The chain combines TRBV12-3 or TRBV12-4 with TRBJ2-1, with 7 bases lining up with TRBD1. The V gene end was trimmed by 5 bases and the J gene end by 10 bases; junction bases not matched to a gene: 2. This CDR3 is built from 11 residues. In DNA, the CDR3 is TGTGCCAGCAGTGGGGGACAGGAGCAGTTCTTC. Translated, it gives CASSGGQEQFF.

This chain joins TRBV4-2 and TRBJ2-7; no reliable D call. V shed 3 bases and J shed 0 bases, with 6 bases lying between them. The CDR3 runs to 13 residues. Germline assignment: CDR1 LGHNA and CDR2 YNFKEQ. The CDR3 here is CASSHRLSYEQYF. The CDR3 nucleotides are TGTGCCAGCAGCCACAGGCTCTCCTACGAGCAGTACTTC.

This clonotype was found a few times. The CDR3 loop is CASSPTGTLQGNEQFF. The CDR3 DNA reads TGCGCCAGCAGCCCGACCGGGACCCTCCAAGGCAATGAGCAGTTCTTC. The chain combines TRBV5-1 with TRBJ2-1; D may be TRBD1 or TRBD2 (5 bases each). CDR1 and CDR2 from the germline V gene are SGHRS and YFSETQ. Trimming took 4 bases from V and 6 from J, leaving 20 bases between them. The CDR3 runs 16 residues.

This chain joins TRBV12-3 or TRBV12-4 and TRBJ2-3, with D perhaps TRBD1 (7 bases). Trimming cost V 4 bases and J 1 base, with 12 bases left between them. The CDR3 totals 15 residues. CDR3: CASSSRGVGTDTQYF. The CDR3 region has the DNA TGTGCCAGCAGTTCCAGGGGGGTAGGCACAGATACGCAGTATTTT.

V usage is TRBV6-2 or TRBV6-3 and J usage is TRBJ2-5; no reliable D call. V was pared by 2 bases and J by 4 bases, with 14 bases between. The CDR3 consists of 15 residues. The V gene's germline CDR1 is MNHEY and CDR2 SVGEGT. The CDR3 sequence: CASSYGGRAPETQYF. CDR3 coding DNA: TGTGCCAGCAGTTACGGTGGCCGAGCCCCAGAGACCCAGTACTTC.

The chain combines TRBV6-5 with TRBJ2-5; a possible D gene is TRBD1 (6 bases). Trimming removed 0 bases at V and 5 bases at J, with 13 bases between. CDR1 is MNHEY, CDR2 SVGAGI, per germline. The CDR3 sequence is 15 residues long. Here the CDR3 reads CASSYSKQGWETQYF. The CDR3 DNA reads TGTGCCAGCAGTTACTCGAAACAGGGCTGGGAGACCCAGTACTTC.

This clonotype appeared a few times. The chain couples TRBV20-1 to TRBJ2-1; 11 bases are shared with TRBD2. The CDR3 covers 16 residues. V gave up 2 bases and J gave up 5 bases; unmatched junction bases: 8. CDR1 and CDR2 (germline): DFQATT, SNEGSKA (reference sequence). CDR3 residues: CSARPGLAGRDNEQFF. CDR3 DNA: TGCAGTGCTAGACCAGGACTAGCGGGTAGGGACAATGAGCAGTTCTTC.

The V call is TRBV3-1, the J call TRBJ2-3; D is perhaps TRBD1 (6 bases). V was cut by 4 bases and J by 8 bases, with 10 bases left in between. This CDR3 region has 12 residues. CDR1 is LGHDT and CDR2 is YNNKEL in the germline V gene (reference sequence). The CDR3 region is CASSPEGGTQYF. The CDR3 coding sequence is TGTGCCAGCAGCCCGGAAGGGGGTACGCAGTATTTT.

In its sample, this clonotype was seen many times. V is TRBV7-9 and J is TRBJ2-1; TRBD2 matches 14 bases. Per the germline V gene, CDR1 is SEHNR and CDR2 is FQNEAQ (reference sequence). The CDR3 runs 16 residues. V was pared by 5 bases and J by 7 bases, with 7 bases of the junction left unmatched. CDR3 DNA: TGTGCCAGCAGCCCCGGGACTAGCGGGAGAGGTAATGAGCAGTTCTTC. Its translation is CASSPGTSGRGNEQFF.

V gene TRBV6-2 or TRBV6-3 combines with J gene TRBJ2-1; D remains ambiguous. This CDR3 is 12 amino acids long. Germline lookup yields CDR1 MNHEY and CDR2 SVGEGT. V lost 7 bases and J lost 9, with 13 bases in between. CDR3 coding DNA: TGTGCCAGCAAAAGGCCCCGTAGTGAGCAGTTCTTC. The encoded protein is CASKRPRSEQFF.

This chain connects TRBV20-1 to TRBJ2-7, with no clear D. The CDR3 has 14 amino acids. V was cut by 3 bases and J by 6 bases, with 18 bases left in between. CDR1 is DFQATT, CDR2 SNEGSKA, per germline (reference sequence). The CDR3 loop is CSASHVPTTGEQYF. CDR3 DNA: TGCAGTGCTAGCCACGTGCCCACCACCGGCGAGCAGTACTTC.

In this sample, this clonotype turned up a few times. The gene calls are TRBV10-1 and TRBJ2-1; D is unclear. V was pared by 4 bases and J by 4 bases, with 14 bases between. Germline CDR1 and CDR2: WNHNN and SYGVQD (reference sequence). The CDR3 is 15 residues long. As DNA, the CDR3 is TGCGCCAGCAGTGGCGGTCGGGCCCAATACAATGAGCAGTTCTTC. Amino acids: CASSGGRAQYNEQFF.

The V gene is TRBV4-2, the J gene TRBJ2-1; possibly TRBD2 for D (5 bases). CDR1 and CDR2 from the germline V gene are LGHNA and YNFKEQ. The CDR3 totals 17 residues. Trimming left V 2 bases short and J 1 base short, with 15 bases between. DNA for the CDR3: TGTGCCAGCAGCCAACTACCTAGCACTGATTCCTACAATGAGCAGTTCTTC. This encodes CASSQLPSTDSYNEQFF.

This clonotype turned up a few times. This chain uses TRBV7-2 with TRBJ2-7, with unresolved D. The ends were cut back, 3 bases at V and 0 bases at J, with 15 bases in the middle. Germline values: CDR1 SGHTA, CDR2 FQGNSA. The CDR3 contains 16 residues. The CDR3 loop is CASSLGFRFSSYEQYF. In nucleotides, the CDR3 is TGTGCCAGCAGCTTGGGTTTCAGGTTCAGCTCCTACGAGCAGTACTTC. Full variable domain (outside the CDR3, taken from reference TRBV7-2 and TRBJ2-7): GAGVSQSPSNKVTEKGKDVELRCDPISGHTALYWYRQSLGQGLEFLIYFQGNSAPDKSGLPSDRFSAERTGGSVSTLTIQRTQQEDSAVYLCASSLGFRFSSYEQYFGPGTRLTVT.

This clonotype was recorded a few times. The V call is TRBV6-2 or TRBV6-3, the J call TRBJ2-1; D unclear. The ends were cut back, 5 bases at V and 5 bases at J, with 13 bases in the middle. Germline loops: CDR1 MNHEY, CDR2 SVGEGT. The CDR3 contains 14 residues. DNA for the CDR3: TGTGCCAGCAGTCCTCGGACCGTAAACAATGAGCAGTTCTTC. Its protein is CASSPRTVNNEQFF.

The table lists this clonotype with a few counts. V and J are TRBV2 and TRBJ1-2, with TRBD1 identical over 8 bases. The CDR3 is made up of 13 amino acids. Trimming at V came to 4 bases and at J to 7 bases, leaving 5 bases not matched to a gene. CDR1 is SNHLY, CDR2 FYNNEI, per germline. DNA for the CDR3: TGTGCCAGCAGTGCAGGGGGCGTTAGTGGCTACACCTTC. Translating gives CASSAGGVSGYTF.

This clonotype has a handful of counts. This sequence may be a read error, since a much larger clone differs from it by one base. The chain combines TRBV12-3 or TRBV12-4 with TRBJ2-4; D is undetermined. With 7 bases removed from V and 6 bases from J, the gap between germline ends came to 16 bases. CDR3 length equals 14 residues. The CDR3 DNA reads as TGTGCCAGCACACTCGGTGGGTCTGGAAACATTCAGTACTTC. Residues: CASTLGGSGNIQYF.

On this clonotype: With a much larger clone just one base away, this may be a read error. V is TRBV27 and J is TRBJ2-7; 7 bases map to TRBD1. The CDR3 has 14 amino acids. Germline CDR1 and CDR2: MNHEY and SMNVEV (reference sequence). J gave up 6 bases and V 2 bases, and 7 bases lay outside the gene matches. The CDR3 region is CASSLTRQGCEQYF. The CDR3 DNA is TGTGCCAGCAGTTTAACCCGACAGGGTTGCGAGCAGTACTTC.